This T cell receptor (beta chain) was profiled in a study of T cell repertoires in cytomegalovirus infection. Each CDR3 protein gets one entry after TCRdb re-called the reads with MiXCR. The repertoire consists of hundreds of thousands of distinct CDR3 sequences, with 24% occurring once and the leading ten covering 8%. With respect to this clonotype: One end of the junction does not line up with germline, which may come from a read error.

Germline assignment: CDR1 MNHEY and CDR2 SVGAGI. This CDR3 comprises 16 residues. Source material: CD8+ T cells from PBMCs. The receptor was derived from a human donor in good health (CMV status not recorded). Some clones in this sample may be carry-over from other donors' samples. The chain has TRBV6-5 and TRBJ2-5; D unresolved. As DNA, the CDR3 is TGTGCCAGCAGTTACTCTCAGAACGGGCTGCGAAAGACCCTGTACTTC. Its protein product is CASSYSQNGLRKTLYF.